The 4 T cell receptor beta chains given below trace back to one sample, sequenced in a study of human T cells and chemical hapten exposure. MiXCR, run by TCRdb on the RACE reads, gives a single entry per CDR3 protein. The profile shows over 100,000 distinct CDR3 sequences, approximately 8.8% of them singletons. Sample time point: patch test 2, 6 weeks after DPC sensitization. As for treatment: therapeutic diphenylcyclopropenone sensitization with weekly scalp DPC. The source was whole blood, collected in connection with sensitization to the hapten diphenylcyclopropenone (DPC). The receptors originated from a middle-aged woman with alopecia areata. Some clones in this sample may be carry-over from other donors' samples.

This clonotype was observed many times. The chain has TRBV11-1 and TRBJ1-2, with D possibly TRBD1 on 6 matching bases. This CDR3 is 15 amino acids long. The germline gives CDR1 SGHAT, CDR2 FQDESV (reference sequence). Trimming took 4 bases from V and 5 from J, leaving 17 bases between them. The CDR3 reads CASSSRGGTAYGYTF. CDR3 in DNA: TGTGCCAGCAGCTCACGAGGGGGGACGGCTTATGGCTACACCTTC.

This clonotype was recorded many times. The genes are TRBV19 and TRBJ1-2; D possibly corresponds to TRBD1 (5 bases). Per germline, CDR1 LNHDA and CDR2 SQIVND (reference sequence). The CDR3 consists of 13 residues. V shed 3 bases and J shed 4 bases, with 9 bases lying between them. This CDR3 is CASSMGGTYGYTF. The CDR3 DNA reads as TGTGCCAGTAGTATGGGAGGGACCTATGGCTACACCTTC.

This chain uses TRBV11-3 with TRBJ2-2; either TRBD1 or TRBD2 may fit D (6 bases each). V lost 4 bases and J lost 6, with 12 bases in between. Germline loops: CDR1 SGHNT, CDR2 YENEEA. The CDR3 extends over 14 amino acids. Here the CDR3 DNA reads TGTGCCAGCAGCTACGGAGGGGGGTCCGGGGAGCTGTTTTTT. Translating it yields CASSYGGGSGELFF. Based on the CDR3 plus reference TRBV11-3 and TRBJ2-2, the full variable domain is EAGVVQSPRYKIIEKKQPVAFWCNPISGHNTLYWYLQNLGQGPELLIRYENEEAVDDSQLPKDRFSAERLKGVDSTLKIQPAELGDSAVYLCASSYGGGSGELFFGEGSRLTVL.

The rearrangement links TRBV12-3 or TRBV12-4 to TRBJ1-2, with D uncertain. The V and J ends lost 1 base and 6 bases respectively, with 9 bases between them. The CDR3 loop spans 13 amino acids. The CDR3 bases are TGTGCCAGCAGTTTAGATAGGAACCATGGCTACACCTTC. The encoded protein is CASSLDRNHGYTF.